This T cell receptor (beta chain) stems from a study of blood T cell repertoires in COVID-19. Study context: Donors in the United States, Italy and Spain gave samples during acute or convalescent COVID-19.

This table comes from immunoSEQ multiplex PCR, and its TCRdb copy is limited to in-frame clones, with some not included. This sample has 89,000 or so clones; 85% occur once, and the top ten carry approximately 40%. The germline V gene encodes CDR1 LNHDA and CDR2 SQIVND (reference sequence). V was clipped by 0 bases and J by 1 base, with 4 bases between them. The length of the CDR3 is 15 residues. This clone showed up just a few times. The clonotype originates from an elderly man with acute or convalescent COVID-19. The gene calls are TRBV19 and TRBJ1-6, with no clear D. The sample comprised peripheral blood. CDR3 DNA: TGTGCCAGTAGTATAGACGGTTCCTATAATTCACCCCTCCACTTT. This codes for CASSIDGSYNSPLHF.